Following are 23 T cell receptor beta chains from one sample sequenced in a study of memory CD4+ T cells and cytomegalovirus serostatus. Single viable CD3+CD4+CD8-CD45RO+ cells were sorted as the memory CD4+ T cells. Assay: immunoSEQ multiplex PCR; the TCRdb copy retains only in-frame clones and omits some. Found here are some 26,000 clones, 76% of them singletons; the top ten hold about 1%. Sequenced sample: memory CD4+ T cells from blood. These TCRs come from an adult in good health and CMV-seronegative.

The chain has TRBV7-2 and TRBJ2-2; maybe TRBD1 (6 bases). Trimming cost V 0 bases and J 4 bases, with 9 bases left between them. This CDR3 spans 15 amino acids. CDR1 is SGHTA, CDR2 FQGNSA, per germline. In DNA, the CDR3 is TGTGCCAGCAGCTTAGCGACAGGTCGCACCGGGGAGCTGTTTTTT. Its translation is CASSLATGRTGELFF. Using reference TRBV7-2 and TRBJ2-2 for the parts outside the CDR3, the full variable domain is GAGVSQSPSNKVTEKGKDVELRCDPISGHTALYWYRQSLGQGLEFLIYFQGNSAPDKSGLPSDRFSAERTGGSVSTLTIQRTQQEDSAVYLCASSLATGRTGELFFGEGSRLTVL.

The chain recombines TRBV4-1 with TRBJ1-1; unclear D gene. CDR1 is MGHRA, CDR2 YSYEKL, per germline. Trimming removed 1 base at V and 1 base at J, with 13 bases between. The CDR3 sequence is 16 residues long. Here the CDR3 DNA reads TGCGCCAGCAGCCAAGTCTTCACCCAGACGAACACTGAAGCTTTCTTT. It encodes CASSQVFTQTNTEAFF.

The genes are TRBV4-2 and TRBJ1-2; 12 nucleotides align to TRBD1. This CDR3 is built from 18 residues. Germline CDR1 is LGHNA and CDR2 is YNFKEQ. The ends lost 1 base at V and 8 bases at J; junction bases unmatched: 14. The CDR3 loop reads CASSQGGGQGANREGYTF. The CDR3 bases are TGTGCCAGCAGCCAAGGCGGGGGACAGGGGGCGAATCGGGAGGGCTACACCTTC.

This chain joins TRBV5-4 and TRBJ2-5; D gene ambiguous. The V end lost 0 bases, the J end lost 1 base, and 4 bases lay between the germline ends. CDR1 is SGHNT, CDR2 YYREEE, per germline (reference sequence). The CDR3 totals 13 residues. CDR3 in amino acids: CASSLGSQETQYF. The CDR3 region has the DNA TGTGCCAGCAGCTTGGGCAGCCAAGAGACCCAGTACTTC.

The rearrangement uses TRBV6-4 and TRBJ2-2; D may be TRBD2 (6 bases). The V gene lost 2 bases and the J gene lost 0 bases, with 16 bases spanning the gap. Germline values: CDR1 MRHNA, CDR2 SNTAGT. There are 18 residues in the CDR3. CDR3 in DNA: TGTGCCAGCAGTGACACTAGACTAGATGGCCCGAACACCGGGGAGCTGTTTTTT. It specifies CASSDTRLDGPNTGELFF.

J is TRBJ2-7 and V is TRBV18; D uncertain. This CDR3 comprises 15 residues. The V end was cut by 2 bases, the J end by 0 bases, with 11 bases between. Germline V gene data show CDR1 as KGHSH and CDR2 as LQKENI. The chain's CDR3 is CASSPKGSGSYEQYF. The CDR3 bases are TGTGCCAGCTCACCAAAGGGATCAGGCTCCTACGAGCAGTACTTC.

The chain couples TRBV18 to TRBJ2-7; D is ambiguous. V lost 6 bases and J 5 bases, leaving 11 bases between the germline ends. CDR3 length: 12 amino acids. Germline assignment: CDR1 KGHSH and CDR2 LQKENI. CDR3 in amino acids: CASSTAADEQYF. For the CDR3, the DNA is TGTGCCAGCTCGACGGCCGCGGACGAGCAGTACTTC. Supplemented by reference TRBV18 and TRBJ2-7, the full variable domain reads NAGVMQNPRHLVRRRGQEARLRCSPMKGHSHVYWYRQLPEEGLKFMVYLQKENIIDESGMPKERFSAEFPKEGPSILRIQQVVRGDSAAYFCASSTAADEQYFGPGTRLTVT.

The V and J genes are TRBV18 and TRBJ1-5; 8 positions match TRBD1. Germline values: CDR1 KGHSH, CDR2 LQKENI. This CDR3 region has 14 residues. V was pared by 5 bases and J by 4 bases, with 4 bases of the junction left unmatched. CDR3 DNA sequence: TGTGCCAGCTCATCCGACAGGGGTAATCAGCCCCAGCATTTT. Protein product: CASSSDRGNQPQHF.

The chain is built from TRBV27 and TRBJ2-7; the match to TRBD2 covers 10 bases. V was pared by 5 bases and J by 12 bases, with 16 bases of the junction left unmatched. There are 15 residues in the CDR3. Germline-derived CDR1 and CDR2 are MNHEY and SMNVEV (reference sequence). The CDR3 DNA reads TGTGCCAGCAGTCTTACTGCGGGACTAGCGCAATCTCGGTACTTC. Protein: CASSLTAGLAQSRYF.

The J gene is TRBJ2-1, the V gene TRBV28; D unresolved. Trimming shortened V by 4 bases and J by 5 bases, and 12 bases separated the two germline ends. The CDR3 runs to 14 residues. CDR1 and CDR2 from the germline V gene are MDHEN and SYDVKM. The CDR3 spells CASSSPNRNNEQFF. The CDR3 region has the DNA TGTGCCAGCAGTTCGCCTAATCGTAACAATGAGCAGTTCTTC. The full variable domain, in which reference TRBV28 and TRBJ2-1 provide the parts outside the CDR3, is DVKVTQSSRYLVKRTGEKVFLECVQDMDHENMFWYRQDPGLGLRLIYFSYDVKMKEKGDIPEGYSVSREKKERFSLILESASTNQTSMYLCASSSPNRNNEQFFGPGTRLTVL.

The J gene is TRBJ2-5, the V gene TRBV7-3; perhaps TRBD1 as D (5 bases). The germline V and J ends were trimmed by 5 bases and 1 base, with 8 bases remaining between them. CDR1 and CDR2 from the germline V gene are SGHTA and FQGTGA. The CDR3 loop spans 13 amino acids. The CDR3 reads CASSLGPQETQYF. CDR3 bases: TGTGCCAGCAGCCTGGGGCCCCAAGAGACCCAGTACTTC.

This chain connects TRBV5-1 to TRBJ1-2; perhaps TRBD1 as D (5 bases). The germline CDR1 and CDR2 sequences are SGHRS and YFSETQ. This CDR3 region has 15 residues. V lost 1 base and J 4 bases, leaving 14 bases between the germline ends. The CDR3 coding sequence is TGCGCCAGCAGCTTGATGTTTCGGGGGACCTATGGCTACACCTTC. Protein: CASSLMFRGTYGYTF.

The V call is TRBV2, the J call TRBJ2-3; perhaps D is TRBD1 or TRBD2 (5 bases each). This CDR3 is 14 amino acids long. In germline, CDR1 is SNHLY, CDR2 FYNNEI. V lost 7 bases and J 0 bases, leaving 11 bases between the germline ends. The CDR3 reads CASNRDGSTDTQYF. The CDR3 DNA follows: TGTGCCAGCAACCGGGACGGTAGCACAGATACGCAGTATTTT.

The V call is TRBV19, the J call TRBJ1-2, with 9 positions matching TRBD1. Trimming at V came to 7 bases and at J to 8 bases, leaving 8 bases not matched to a gene. The CDR3 loop spans 13 amino acids. In germline, CDR1 is LNHDA, CDR2 SQIVND (reference sequence). The CDR3 DNA is TGTGCCAGTAATATGGGACAGGGCAGAGGCTACACCTTC. Its protein is CASNMGQGRGYTF.

This clone was counted only a few times. The rearrangement joins TRBV7-9 to TRBJ2-2; TRBD1 aligns across 12 bases. The ends lost 5 bases at V and 5 bases at J; junction bases unmatched: 9. Germline CDR1 and CDR2: SEHNR and FQNEAQ (reference sequence). The CDR3 length is 17 residues. The CDR3 reads CASSPMGQGARTGELFF. CDR3 nucleotide sequence: TGTGCCAGCAGCCCGATGGGACAGGGGGCGAGGACCGGGGAGCTGTTTTTT.

V usage is TRBV5-4 and J usage is TRBJ2-1, with TRBD1 matching 9 bases. CDR1 and CDR2 (germline): SGHNT, YYREEE (reference sequence). This CDR3 comprises 15 residues. V lost 6 bases to trimming and J lost 3 bases; unmatched junction nucleotides: 7. This CDR3 reads CASNSGTGLYNEQFF. DNA of the CDR3: TGTGCCAGCAACTCCGGGACAGGGCTCTACAATGAGCAGTTCTTC.

The chain is built from TRBV19 and TRBJ2-5; 7 nucleotides agree with TRBD1. The CDR3 totals 15 residues. Germline V gives CDR1 LNHDA, CDR2 SQIVND (reference sequence). The V segment lost 7 bases and the J segment 0 bases; nucleotides outside the gene matches: 8. The CDR3 coding sequence is TGTGCCAGTAATCCGGGACAGTCCAACCAAGAGACCCAGTACTTC. It is translated as CASNPGQSNQETQYF.

CDR3: CASKNGQNTGELFF. Written as DNA, the CDR3 is TGTGCCAGCAAAAACGGACAGAACACCGGGGAGCTGTTTTTT. The rearrangement joins TRBV6-6 to TRBJ2-2; possible D gene TRBD1, 5 bases. The germline V and J ends were trimmed by 7 bases and 1 base, with 10 bases remaining between them. This CDR3 spans 14 amino acids. Germline CDR1 and CDR2: MNHNY and SVGAGI (reference sequence).

This clone has just a few counts. The chain is built from TRBV4-1 and TRBJ1-2; 7 positions match TRBD1. This CDR3 comprises 15 residues. Germline CDR1 MGHRA, CDR2 YSYEKL. The junction had 6 bases not matched to a gene; V was cut back by 2 bases and J by 3 bases. The CDR3 nucleotides are TGCGCCAGCAGCCAACCGGACAGGAGGGACTATGGCTACACCTTC. This codes for CASSQPDRRDYGYTF.

J is TRBJ1-5 and V is TRBV19; D not resolved. Trimming shortened V by 3 bases and J by 0 bases, and 6 bases separated the two germline ends. Germline loops: CDR1 LNHDA, CDR2 SQIVND (reference sequence). The CDR3 spans 14 residues. The CDR3 DNA is TGTGCCAGTAGTATCCTCGATAGCAATCAGCCCCAGCATTTT. It encodes CASSILDSNQPQHF.

The chain has TRBV5-4 and TRBJ1-2; D possibly corresponds to TRBD1 (6 bases). Per germline, CDR1 SGHNT and CDR2 YYREEE (reference sequence). This CDR3 comprises 13 residues. V was clipped by 0 bases and J by 9 bases, with 12 bases between them. CDR3 amino acids: CASSLVGAPSYTF. CDR3 sequence (DNA): TGTGCCAGCAGCTTGGTGGGGGCGCCGAGCTACACCTTC.

The chain combines TRBV11-2 with TRBJ2-5, with D perhaps assigned TRBD1 or TRBD2 (5 bases each). The CDR3 is made up of 13 amino acids. The germline V gene encodes CDR1 SGHAT and CDR2 FQNNGV. V was shortened by 0 bases and J by 7 bases, with 9 bases between the two germline ends. In DNA, the CDR3 is TGTGCCAGCAGCTTAGAGGGGGTCGGGACCCAGTACTTC. Translated: CASSLEGVGTQYF. The whole variable domain, filled in from reference TRBV11-2 and TRBJ2-5, reads EAGVAQSPRYKIIEKRQSVAFWCNPISGHATLYWYQQILGQGPKLLIQFQNNGVVDDSQLPKDRFSAERLKGVDSTLKIQPAKLEDSAVYLCASSLEGVGTQYFGPGTRLLVL.

The chain uses TRBV27 and TRBJ1-6; D remains ambiguous. Germline V gene lookup returns CDR1 MNHEY and CDR2 SMNVEV (reference sequence). Trimming removed 0 bases at V and 3 bases at J, with 9 bases between. CDR3 length: 16 residues. Here the CDR3 reads CASSLSPQIYNSPLHF. The CDR3 coding sequence is TGTGCCAGCAGTTTATCGCCACAAATCTATAATTCACCCCTCCACTTT.